A selection of T cell receptor beta chains follows, all from one sample in a study of CD8+CD57+ T cells in acquired aplastic anemia. One entry per CDR3 protein, called by TCRdb with MiXCR from the reads. This table has about 210,000 distinct CDR3 sequences, roughly 55% appearing once. Sequenced input: sorted CD4+, CD8+, or CD8+CD57+ T cells (not recorded which) from PBMCs. These receptors came from a human donor in good health. The CDR3 runs from the conserved cysteine through the conserved F or W. The D gene is left open where the match is weak. Some rows have no size entry. The others give once, few or many, or a class for an expanded clone.

v_gene: TRBV30
j_gene: TRBJ2-7
d_gene: TRBD2
abundance: many
CDR3nt: TGTGCCTGTCGTTCGCTAGCGGGAGACTCCTACGAGCAGTACTTC
CDR3aa: CACRSLAGDSYEQYF

v_gene: TRBV30
j_gene: TRBJ2-1
d_gene: -
abundance: few
CDR3nt: TGTGCCTGGAATGAAGGGGCAGGGGATCGGGGTGAGCAGTTCTTC
CDR3aa: CAWNEGAGDRGEQFF

v_gene: TRBV10-3
j_gene: TRBJ2-1
d_gene: -
abundance: once
CDR3nt: TGTGCCATCAGCAACCAGGGCTCCTATAAGGACAATGAGCAGTTCTTC
CDR3aa: CAISNQGSYKDNEQFF

v_gene: TRBV2
j_gene: TRBJ1-1
d_gene: -
abundance: -
CDR3nt: TGTGCCAGCACCGGTACAGATGCGAACACTGAAGCTTTCTTT
CDR3aa: CASTGTDANTEAFF

v_gene: TRBV7-9
j_gene: TRBJ1-1
d_gene: -
abundance: many
CDR3nt: TGTGCCAGCAGCATCTCAACGGAAGCTTTCTTT
CDR3aa: CASSISTEAFF

v_gene: TRBV9
j_gene: TRBJ1-1
d_gene: -
abundance: many
CDR3nt: TGTGCCAGCAGCGCCTTTCCGGCGGACACTGAAGCTTTCTTT
CDR3aa: CASSAFPADTEAFF

v_gene: TRBV7-6
j_gene: TRBJ2-5
d_gene: TRBD1
abundance: -
CDR3nt: TGTGCCAGCAAATCGGACAGGGGAGGAGAGACCCAGTACTTC
CDR3aa: CASKSDRGGETQYF

v_gene: TRBV29-1
j_gene: TRBJ2-1
d_gene: TRBD1
abundance: few
CDR3nt: TGCAGCGGAAGGACAGGGGGTTCACCCTACAATGAGCAGTTCTTC
CDR3aa: CSGRTGGSPYNEQFF

v_gene: TRBV20-1
j_gene: TRBJ2-1
d_gene: TRBD2
abundance: many
CDR3nt: TGCAGTGCTCAAGCGGGAGGGACCTACAATGAGCAGTTCTTC
CDR3aa: CSAQAGGTYNEQFF

v_gene: TRBV20-1
j_gene: TRBJ1-1
d_gene: -
abundance: few
CDR3nt: TGCAGTGCCCCTGGGGGGAACACTGAAGCTTTCTTT
CDR3aa: CSAPGGNTEAFF

v_gene: TRBV9
j_gene: TRBJ2-5
d_gene: TRBD2
abundance: many
CDR3nt: TGTGCCAGCAGAGCCGGGACTAGCGGGTGGGAGACCCAGTACTTC
CDR3aa: CASRAGTSGWETQYF

v_gene: TRBV20-1
j_gene: TRBJ2-5
d_gene: -
abundance: -
CDR3nt: TGCAGTGCTTCGGCGGGGCCGTCCCACGGGGAGCTCTACCAAGAGACCCAGTACTTC
CDR3aa: CSASAGPSHGELYQETQYF

v_gene: TRBV5-1
j_gene: TRBJ2-7
d_gene: -
abundance: many
CDR3nt: TGCGCCAGCAGCTTGGCGGGCGAGGGCGAGCAGTACTTC
CDR3aa: CASSLAGEGEQYF

v_gene: TRBV11-2
j_gene: TRBJ2-7
d_gene: -
abundance: -
CDR3nt: TGTGCCAGCAGCCGACCTGGGGGGGCCATTTACGAGCAGTACTTC
CDR3aa: CASSRPGGAIYEQYF

v_gene: TRBV4-2
j_gene: TRBJ2-2
d_gene: -
abundance: -
CDR3nt: TGTGCCAGCAGCCAAGTGGGCACCGCGGGCGGGGAGCTGTTTTTT
CDR3aa: CASSQVGTAGGELFF

v_gene: TRBV25-1
j_gene: TRBJ1-5
d_gene: -
abundance: -
CDR3nt: TGTGCCAGCAGTGGGGCAGGACTTATTCACCTTTATAGCAATCAGCCCCAGCATTTT
CDR3aa: CASSGAGLIHLYSNQPQHF

v_gene: TRBV20-1
j_gene: TRBJ2-7
d_gene: TRBD2
abundance: -
CDR3nt: TGCAGTGCGGAAAGACTAGCGGGGGGCGGTGGGGTTGGCTACGAGCAGTACTTC
CDR3aa: CSAERLAGGGGVGYEQYF